The subject of this entry is one T cell receptor beta chain. Its antigen is as yet unknown. RNA transcripts were the template for amplifying TCR beta CDR3 regions. HTBI primers were the set used in a first-round RT-PCR of the TCR CDR3. TCRdb re-called the multiplex PCR reads with MiXCR, one entry per CDR3 protein. The table has about 96,000 distinct CDR3 sequences, just over 50% seen once. These data originate in a study of T cells in Graves' hyperthyroidism and ophthalmopathy. With 6 bases removed from V and 12 bases from J, the gap between germline ends came to 26 bases. The CDR3 sequence is 15 residues long. Germline assignment: CDR1 SGHVS and CDR2 FNYEAQ. Notes on the study in general: It was a median 6.5 months before onset that the model predicted ophthalmopathy. Most clonotypes that expanded in the thyroid above 0.001 also showed up in blood.

The study enrolled patients aged 18 to 65 with newly diagnosed hyperthyroidism of under 2 months' duration. Out of over 7.5 ml of fresh peripheral blood came the PBMCs. The chain is built from TRBV7-6 and TRBJ1-2, with a possible D match to TRBD1 (6 bases). This sequence was found in a woman in her thirties or forties with Graves' hyperthyroidism. Source material: blood. CDR3 loop: CASRGAGRNTELNTF. CDR3 nucleotide sequence: TGTGCCAGCAGGGGGGCAGGGCGAAACACTGAGTTGAACACCTTC.